A single sample gave rise to the 17 T cell receptor beta chains below, sequenced in a study of T cell changes during pregnancy in multiple sclerosis. Sequencing was performed with immunoSEQ multiplex PCR; in TCRdb, only in-frame clones are kept and a portion is missing. The sample lists approximately 27,000 clones, about 89% seen once, with around 8.3% in the top ten. The sample here was CD8+ T cells from peripheral blood mononuclear cells, taken before pregnancy. These receptors all come from a female donor with multiple sclerosis, enrolled in a pregnancy study.

The chain joins TRBV29-1 to TRBJ2-7; 7 bases are shared with TRBD1. V lost 0 bases, J lost 2 bases, and 4 bases stayed unmatched. Germline loops: CDR1 SQVTM, CDR2 ANQGSEA. The CDR3 is 14 amino acids. The CDR3 region is CSVEDPDRPYEQYF. The CDR3 DNA follows: TGCAGCGTTGAAGACCCGGACAGGCCCTACGAGCAGTACTTC.

The chain combines TRBV28 with TRBJ1-6, with 9 bases identical to TRBD1. Looked up from germline, CDR1 is MDHEN and CDR2 is SYDVKM. J was trimmed by 3 bases and V by 6 bases; bases with no gene match: 6. CDR3 length: 16 residues. The CDR3, as DNA: TGTGCCAGCAGGTTGACAGGGGGGCACTATAATTCACCCCTCCACTTT. Its protein is CASRLTGGHYNSPLHF.

DNA of the CDR3: TGTGCCAGTAGTCCCTGGACAGGCCCCCTTGTAAATCCCCAGCATTTT. It encodes CASSPWTGPLVNPQHF. The chain uses TRBV19 and TRBJ1-5; 7 bases are shared with TRBD1. Germline trimming cut 5 bases from V and 10 bases from J; bases unmatched to any gene: 17. The CDR3 length is 16 residues. Per the germline V gene, CDR1 is LNHDA and CDR2 is SQIVND (reference sequence). Filled out from reference TRBV19 and TRBJ1-5, the complete variable domain reads DGGITQSPKYLFRKEGQNVTLSCEQNLNHDAMYWYRQDPGQGLRLIYYSQIVNDFQKGDIAEGYSVSREKKESFPLTVTSAQKNPTAFYLCASSPWTGPLVNPQHFGDGTRLSIL.

The V gene is TRBV13, the J gene TRBJ1-1; 7 nucleotides match TRBD1. The CDR3 runs to 16 residues. Germline V gene data show CDR1 as PRHDT and CDR2 as FYEKMQ (reference sequence). J was trimmed by 3 bases and V by 7 bases; bases with no gene match: 14. The CDR3 region is CASTPRAGTDDTEAFF. Here the CDR3 DNA reads TGTGCCAGCACACCTCGAGCCGGGACAGATGACACTGAAGCTTTCTTT.

The chain links TRBV23-1 to TRBJ1-6; D is possibly TRBD1 (5 bases). TRBV23-1 is labeled an ORF, and its function is uncertain. This CDR3 spans 14 amino acids. Trimming shortened V by 2 bases and J by 7 bases, and 9 bases separated the two germline ends. CDR3 in amino acids: CASSQTGSNSPLHF. DNA for the CDR3: TGCGCCAGCAGTCAAACAGGCAGCAATTCACCCCTCCACTTT.

This clone was observed a single time. The chain uses TRBV4-1 and TRBJ2-5; 7 bases map to TRBD2. Germline V lookup: CDR1 MGHRA, CDR2 YSYEKL. This CDR3 has 15 amino acids. The V and J ends lost 3 bases and 3 bases, in that order; junction bases with no gene match: 7. CDR3 sequence (DNA): TGCGCCAGCAGCCACGGGTGGGGGGGGGAAGAGACCCAGTACTTC. It yields the protein CASSHGWGGEETQYF.

The chain has TRBV7-9 and TRBJ2-3; D is perhaps TRBD1 (6 bases). Trimming removed 5 bases from V and 3 bases from J, with 15 bases in between. Germline V gene data show CDR1 as SEHNR and CDR2 as FQNEAQ (reference sequence). This CDR3 region has 15 residues. The DNA of the CDR3 is TGTGCCAGCAGCCCCCAGGGGCCCGCAACAGATACGCAGTATTTT. This codes for CASSPQGPATDTQYF.

The chain employs TRBV5-6 and TRBJ2-5, with TRBD1 matching 7 bases. CDR3 length equals 16 residues. Per the germline V gene, CDR1 is SGHDT and CDR2 is YYEEEE. V lost 3 bases to trimming and J lost 1 base; unmatched junction nucleotides: 9. CDR3 nucleotide sequence: TGTGCCAGCAGCTACGGGGACAGCCTATTCCAAGAGACCCAGTACTTC. Amino acids: CASSYGDSLFQETQYF.

CDR3 bases: TGTGCCATCAGCGCAGACTTAGCGGGGGGCGGAGATACGCAGTATTTT. It translates to CAISADLAGGGDTQYF. This sequence joins TRBV10-3 and TRBJ2-3; 10 nucleotides agree with TRBD2. Trimming cost V 6 bases and J 5 bases; bases outside gene matches: 11. The CDR3 length is 16 residues. Germline loops: CDR1 ENHRY, CDR2 SYGVKD.

This chain links TRBV4-1 with TRBJ2-7; D is perhaps TRBD1 (6 bases). This CDR3 comprises 14 residues. Germline V gene data show CDR1 as MGHRA and CDR2 as YSYEKL. Trimming cost V 1 base and J 6 bases, with 13 bases left between them. CDR3 sequence (DNA): TGCGCCAGCAGCCAAGTAGGGCCAGGGGTCGAGCAGTACTTC. Its translation is CASSQVGPGVEQYF.

V usage is TRBV7-9 and J usage is TRBJ2-1; 8 bases fit TRBD2. The CDR3 spans 13 residues. CDR1 SEHNR and CDR2 FQNEAQ come from the germline V gene (reference sequence). The CDR3 DNA sequence: TGTGCTTTTCCGGGGGGGCGGGACAATGAGCAGTTCTTC. It encodes CAFPGGRDNEQFF.

In this sample, this clone turned up once. CDR3 protein: CASSEGQRLEQYF. The CDR3 DNA reads as TGCGCCAGCAGTGAGGGACAGCGGCTAGAGCAGTACTTC. The chain couples TRBV4-1 to TRBJ2-7; TRBD1 agrees at 7 bases. This CDR3 is 13 amino acids long. The germline gives CDR1 MGHRA, CDR2 YSYEKL. V gave up 6 bases and J gave up 7 bases; unmatched junction bases: 9.

This chain joins TRBV7-9 and TRBJ1-4, with 10 nucleotides matching TRBD1. Trimming took 5 bases from V and 8 from J; bases not matched to a gene: 11. The V gene's germline CDR1 is SEHNR and CDR2 FQNEAQ (reference sequence). CDR3 length: 16 residues. Here the CDR3 reads CASSGIDRGRGEKLFF. CDR3 coding DNA: TGTGCCAGCAGCGGTATCGACAGGGGGCGAGGAGAAAAACTGTTTTTT.

In this sample, this clone turned up once. V usage is TRBV5-1 and J usage is TRBJ2-5, with 10 bases lining up with TRBD2. This CDR3 contains 17 residues. Germline CDR1 is SGHRS and CDR2 is YFSETQ. With 0 bases clipped from V and 1 base from J, the junction kept 6 bases outside the gene matches. The CDR3 sequence: CASSLAGVAGGQETQYF. CDR3 bases: TGCGCCAGCAGCTTGGCCGGGGTAGCGGGGGGCCAAGAGACCCAGTACTTC.

The chain links TRBV27 to TRBJ1-2, with D perhaps TRBD1 (6 bases). The germline V gene encodes CDR1 MNHEY and CDR2 SMNVEV (reference sequence). Between the trimmed V and J ends, which lost 5 bases and 4 bases, there was a span of 17 bases. The CDR3 has 15 residues. CDR3 loop: CASSLRSRGVYGYTF. The CDR3 DNA follows: TGTGCCAGCAGTCTGCGGAGCAGGGGCGTCTATGGCTACACCTTC.

This chain joins TRBV9 and TRBJ1-1; TRBD1 is a possible D gene (6 bases). This CDR3 comprises 14 residues. The germline V gene has CDR1 SGDLS and CDR2 YYNGEE. V was trimmed by 0 bases and J by 2 bases, leaving 8 bases between them. CDR3 DNA sequence: TGTGCCAGCAGCGTAGAACAGGGTAACACTGAAGCTTTCTTT. It specifies CASSVEQGNTEAFF.

The chain combines TRBV5-4 with TRBJ1-2; 7 bases match TRBD1. CDR1 is SGHNT and CDR2 is YYREEE in the germline V gene (reference sequence). The V gene end was trimmed by 4 bases and the J gene end by 8 bases; junction bases not matched to a gene: 11. This CDR3 spans 14 amino acids. The CDR3 bases are TGTGCCAGCAGCGCTACGACAGGGACTTTCGGCTACACCTTC. It is translated as CASSATTGTFGYTF.